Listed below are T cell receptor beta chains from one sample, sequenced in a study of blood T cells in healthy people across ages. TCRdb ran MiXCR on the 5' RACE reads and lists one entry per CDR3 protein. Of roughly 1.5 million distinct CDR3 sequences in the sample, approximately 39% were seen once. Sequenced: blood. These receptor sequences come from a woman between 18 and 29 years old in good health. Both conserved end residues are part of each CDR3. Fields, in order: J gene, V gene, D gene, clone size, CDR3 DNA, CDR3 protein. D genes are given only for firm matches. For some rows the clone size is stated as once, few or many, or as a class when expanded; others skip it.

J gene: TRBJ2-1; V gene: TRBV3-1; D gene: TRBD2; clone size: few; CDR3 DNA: TGTGCCAGCACCTCCGGGACTAGCTACAATGAGCAGTTCTTC; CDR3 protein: CASTSGTSYNEQFF
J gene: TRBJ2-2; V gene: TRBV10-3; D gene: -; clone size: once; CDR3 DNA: TGTGCCATCAGTGAGTCGATATGGGGTGACACCGGGGAGCTGTTTTTT; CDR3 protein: CAISESIWGDTGELFF
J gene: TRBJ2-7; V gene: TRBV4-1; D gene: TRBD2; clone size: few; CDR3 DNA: TGCGCCAGCAGCCAAGAGCCGCTAGCGGGAAGATACGAGCAGTACTTC; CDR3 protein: CASSQEPLAGRYEQYF
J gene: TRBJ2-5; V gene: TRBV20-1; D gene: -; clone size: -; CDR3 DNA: TGCAGTGCTAGAGATAGGAAGGAGTCACAGTCCACCTACAATGAGCAGTACTTC; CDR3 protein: CSARDRKESQSTYNEQYF
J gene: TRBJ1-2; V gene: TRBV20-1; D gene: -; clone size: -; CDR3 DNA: TGCAGTGCTAGTGGCTACTCTGGCTACACCTTC; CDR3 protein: CSASGYSGYTF
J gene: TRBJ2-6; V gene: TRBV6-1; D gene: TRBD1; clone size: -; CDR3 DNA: TGTGCCAGCAGTCATACGGGACAGGGGGCATCTGGGGCCAACGTCCTGACTTTC; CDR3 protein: CASSHTGQGASGANVLTF
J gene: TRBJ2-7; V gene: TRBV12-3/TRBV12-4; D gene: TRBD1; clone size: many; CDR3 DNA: TGTGCCAGCAGTAACCGGGACAGGGCCTACGAGCAGTACTTC; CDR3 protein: CASSNRDRAYEQYF
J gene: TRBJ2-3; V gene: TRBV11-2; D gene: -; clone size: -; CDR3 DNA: TGTGCCAGCAGCCCTGGGGGCGGGCCAGACACAGATACGCAGTATTTT; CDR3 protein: CASSPGGGPDTDTQYF
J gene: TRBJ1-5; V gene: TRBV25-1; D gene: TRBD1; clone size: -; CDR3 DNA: TGTGCCAGCAGTGAGGGAGACAGGGGCAATCAGCCCCAGCATTTT; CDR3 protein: CASSEGDRGNQPQHF
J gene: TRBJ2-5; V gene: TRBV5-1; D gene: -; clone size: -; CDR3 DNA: TGCGCCAGCAACCTCGAGACGGTGGGAGGAGAGACCCAGTACTTC; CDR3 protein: CASNLETVGGETQYF
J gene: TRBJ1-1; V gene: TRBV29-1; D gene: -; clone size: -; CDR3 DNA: TGCAGCGGCAGCGGGGGGGCTGAAGCTTTCTTT; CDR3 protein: CSGSGGAEAFF
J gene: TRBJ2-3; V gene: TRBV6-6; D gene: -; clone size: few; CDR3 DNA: TGTGCCAGCGGCGAGCGAGACTTCACAGATACGCAGTATTTT; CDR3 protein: CASGERDFTDTQYF
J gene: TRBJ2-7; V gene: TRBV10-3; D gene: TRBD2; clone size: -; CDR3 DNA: TGTGCCATCAGTGACCCATTGATGAGCGGGACTCGCTCCTACGAGCAGTACTTC; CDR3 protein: CAISDPLMSGTRSYEQYF
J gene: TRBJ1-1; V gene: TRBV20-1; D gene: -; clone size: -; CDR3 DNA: TGCAGCCCTCGGGACACTGAAGCTTTCTTT; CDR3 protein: CSPRDTEAFF
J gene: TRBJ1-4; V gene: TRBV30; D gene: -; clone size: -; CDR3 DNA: TGTGCCTGGACCACATACCGGGCCGCAACGCGTGAAAAACTGTTTTTT; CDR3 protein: CAWTTYRAATREKLFF
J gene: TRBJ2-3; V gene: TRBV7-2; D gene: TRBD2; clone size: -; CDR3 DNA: TGTGCCAGCAGCTTAATACTAGCGGGAGGTGCAGATACGCAGTATTTT; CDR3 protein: CASSLILAGGADTQYF
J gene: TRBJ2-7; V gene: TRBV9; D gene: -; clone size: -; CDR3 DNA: TGTGCCAGCAGCGTAAGCCCCGACAGGTACGAGCAGTACTTC; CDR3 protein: CASSVSPDRYEQYF
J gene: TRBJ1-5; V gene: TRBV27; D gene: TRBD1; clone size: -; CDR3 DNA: TGTGCCAGCAGTGACAGGGAAGGGAATCAGCCCCAGCATTTT; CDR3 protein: CASSDREGNQPQHF
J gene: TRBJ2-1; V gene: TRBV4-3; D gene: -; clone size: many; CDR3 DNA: TGCGCCAGCAGCCAGTTAGGGTACAATGAGCAGTTCTTC; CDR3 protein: CASSQLGYNEQFF
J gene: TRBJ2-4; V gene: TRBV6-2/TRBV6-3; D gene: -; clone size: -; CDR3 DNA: TGTGCCAGCAGGTACAGGGCTACCAAAAACATTCAGTACTTC; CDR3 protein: CASRYRATKNIQYF
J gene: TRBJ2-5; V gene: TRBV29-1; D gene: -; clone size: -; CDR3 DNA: TGCAGCGTTGACATTCGACAGACAGCCCAAGAGACCCAGTACTTC; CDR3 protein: CSVDIRQTAQETQYF
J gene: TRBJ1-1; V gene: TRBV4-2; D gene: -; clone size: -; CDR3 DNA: TGTGCCAGCAGCCACGATAAGACAGGTTTCGGCACTGAAGCTTTCTTT; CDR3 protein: CASSHDKTGFGTEAFF
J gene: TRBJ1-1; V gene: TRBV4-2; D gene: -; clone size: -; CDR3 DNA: TGTGCCAGCAGCCTAAAGAGGGGGGTTGCTGAAGCTTTCTTT; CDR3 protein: CASSLKRGVAEAFF
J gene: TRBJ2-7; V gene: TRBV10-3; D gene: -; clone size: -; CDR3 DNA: TGTGCCATCAGTGAGGCGTTGACGGTCTCCTACGAGCAGTACTTC; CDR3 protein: CAISEALTVSYEQYF
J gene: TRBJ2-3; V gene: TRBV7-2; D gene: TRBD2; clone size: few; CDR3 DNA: TGTGCCAGCAGCTTAGGTGCCGGCGGGAGGAGCACAGATACGCAGTATTTT; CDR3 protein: CASSLGAGGRSTDTQYF
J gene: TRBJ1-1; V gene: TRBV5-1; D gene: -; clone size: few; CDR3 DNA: TGCGCCAGCGGACGCTCGAACACTGAAGCTTTCTTT; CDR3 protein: CASGRSNTEAFF
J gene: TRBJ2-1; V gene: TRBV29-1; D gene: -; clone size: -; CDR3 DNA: TGCAGCGTTGAAGATCGAGCGCTCTCCTACAATGAGCAGTTCTTC; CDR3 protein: CSVEDRALSYNEQFF
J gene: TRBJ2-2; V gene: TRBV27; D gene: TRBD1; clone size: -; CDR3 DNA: TGTGCCAGCAGTTTTTCTACTCGACAGGGGGACACCGGGGAGCTGTTTTTT; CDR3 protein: CASSFSTRQGDTGELFF
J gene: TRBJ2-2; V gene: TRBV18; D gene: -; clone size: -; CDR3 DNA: TGTGCCAGCTCACCCACCCTGGGTGGGACGAACACCGGGGAGCTGTTTTTT; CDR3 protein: CASSPTLGGTNTGELFF